These 20 T cell receptor beta chains originate from one sample sequenced in a study of technical replicates of blood from a few donors. Some clones are missing from TCRdb's copy, which holds only in-frame ones; the method was immunoSEQ multiplex PCR. The data show approximately 80,000 clones, around 90% seen once. Sequenced material: T cells isolated from PBMCs. The receptors derive from a human donor in good health.

The chain joins TRBV5-4 to TRBJ1-4; 7 bases are shared with TRBD1. This CDR3 spans 17 amino acids. Germline V CDR1 and CDR2: SGHNT, YYREEE (reference sequence). The V segment lost 3 bases and the J segment 3 bases; nucleotides outside the gene matches: 11. The CDR3 nucleotides read TGTGCCAGCAGCTGGAGGACAGGAAGTACGTCTAATGAAAAACTGTTTTTT. This sequence encodes CASSWRTGSTSNEKLFF.

This chain joins TRBV27 and TRBJ1-1, with 7 bases that match TRBD1. The V and J ends lost 5 bases and 7 bases, in that order; junction bases with no gene match: 7. CDR3 length equals 13 residues. Germline CDR1 MNHEY, CDR2 SMNVEV (reference sequence). CDR3 region: CASSPTGALEAFF. The CDR3 DNA reads as TGTGCCAGCAGTCCCACAGGGGCTCTTGAAGCTTTCTTT.

The chain recombines TRBV9 with TRBJ2-7; 7 nucleotides match TRBD2. Losses at the gene ends were 3 bases for V and 0 bases for J; bases not matched to a gene: 3. The CDR3 loop spans 14 amino acids. The germline V gene encodes CDR1 SGDLS and CDR2 YYNGEE. The DNA for the CDR3 is TGTGCCAGCAGCGCTACTAGCGTCTCCTACGAGCAGTACTTC. This codes for CASSATSVSYEQYF.

The rearrangement uses TRBV13 and TRBJ2-7; D is unresolved. Germline CDR1 is PRHDT and CDR2 is FYEKMQ (reference sequence). V gave up 0 bases and J gave up 2 bases, with 11 bases separating them. The CDR3 has 15 amino acids. Written as DNA, the CDR3 is TGTGCCAGCAGCTTAGGACAGCTTATCCCCTACGAGCAGTACTTC. Residues: CASSLGQLIPYEQYF.

The rearrangement joins TRBV5-1 to TRBJ2-1; 7 nucleotides match TRBD2. Germline CDR1 SGHRS, CDR2 YFSETQ. The CDR3 runs to 14 residues. The junction had 5 bases not matched to a gene; V was cut back by 6 bases and J by 2 bases. The CDR3, as DNA: TGCGCCAGCACCAAGGGAGGGACCTACAATGAGCAGTTCTTC. Its translation: CASTKGGTYNEQFF. The full variable domain, with the rest looked up from reference TRBV5-1 and TRBJ2-1, is KAGVTQTPRYLIKTRGQQVTLSCSPISGHRSVSWYQQTPGQGLQFLFEYFSETQRNKGNFPGRFSGRQFSNSRSEMNVSTLELGDSALYLCASTKGGTYNEQFFGPGTRLTVL.

This chain connects TRBV6-5 to TRBJ2-1, with TRBD1 matching over 9 bases. The CDR3 covers 13 residues. J lost 8 bases, V lost 6 bases, and 5 bases had no gene match. Germline V gives CDR1 MNHEY, CDR2 SVGAGI. The CDR3 nucleotides read TGTGCCAGCAGCCCCGGGACAGGGTATGAGCAGTTCTTC. Its translation is CASSPGTGYEQFF.

J is TRBJ2-1 and V is TRBV11-2; TRBD2 might be the D (6 bases). The CDR3 covers 16 residues. From germline, CDR1 is SGHAT and CDR2 FQNNGV. V shed 3 bases and J shed 0 bases, with 12 bases lying between them. CDR3 residues: CASSFSGAGSYNEQFF. CDR3 coding DNA: TGTGCCAGCAGCTTTTCAGGAGCGGGCTCCTACAATGAGCAGTTCTTC. The full variable domain, completed using reference TRBV11-2 and TRBJ2-1, is EAGVAQSPRYKIIEKRQSVAFWCNPISGHATLYWYQQILGQGPKLLIQFQNNGVVDDSQLPKDRFSAERLKGVDSTLKIQPAKLEDSAVYLCASSFSGAGSYNEQFFGPGTRLTVL.

The rearrangement joins TRBV7-9 to TRBJ1-2; D is possibly TRBD1 (5 bases). CDR3 size: 14 residues. Trimming stripped 11 bases from V and 3 bases from J, with 19 bases between. Germline assignment: CDR1 SEHNR and CDR2 FQNEAQ (reference sequence). CDR3 protein: CAPYPRESDYGYTF. DNA for the CDR3: TGTGCCCCCTATCCCAGGGAAAGCGACTATGGCTACACCTTC.

J is TRBJ2-2 and V is TRBV5-1, with 7 bases lining up with TRBD2. Trimming at V came to 3 bases and at J to 1 base, leaving 0 bases not matched to a gene. Germline CDR1 SGHRS, CDR2 YFSETQ. There are 14 residues in the CDR3. Here the CDR3 reads CASSWTRNTGELFF. The CDR3 bases are TGCGCCAGCAGCTGGACTAGGAACACCGGGGAGCTGTTTTTT. The whole variable domain, filled in from reference TRBV5-1 and TRBJ2-2, reads KAGVTQTPRYLIKTRGQQVTLSCSPISGHRSVSWYQQTPGQGLQFLFEYFSETQRNKGNFPGRFSGRQFSNSRSEMNVSTLELGDSALYLCASSWTRNTGELFFGEGSRLTVL.

CDR3 loop: CASSPRGESSGNTIYF. The CDR3 DNA reads as TGTGCCAGCAGCCCCAGGGGGGAAAGCTCTGGAAACACCATATATTTT. This chain joins TRBV13 and TRBJ1-3, with TRBD1 identical over 7 bases. J was trimmed by 0 bases and V by 5 bases; bases with no gene match: 7. The CDR3 covers 16 residues. Per the germline V gene, CDR1 is PRHDT and CDR2 is FYEKMQ (reference sequence).

The chain has TRBV2 and TRBJ1-1; TRBD1 matches 7 bases. The CDR3 covers 13 residues. The germline V gene encodes CDR1 SNHLY and CDR2 FYNNEI. The V and J ends lost 8 bases and 5 bases, in that order; junction bases with no gene match: 8. CDR3 in DNA: TGTGCCAGCCTTAAGACAGGGCGAACTGAAGCTTTCTTT. Protein product: CASLKTGRTEAFF.

This chain uses TRBV6-1 with TRBJ2-7; 9 positions agree with TRBD1. Germline V gene lookup returns CDR1 MNHNS and CDR2 SASEGT. The CDR3 extends over 13 amino acids. With 10 bases clipped from V and 4 bases from J, the junction kept 8 bases outside the gene matches. The CDR3 region is CAIRAGTGYEQYF. The CDR3 region has the DNA TGTGCCATCAGGGCGGGGACAGGGTACGAGCAGTACTTC.

CDR3 sequence: CASSEVGADGYTF. DNA for the CDR3: TGTGCCAGCAGTGAAGTAGGGGCAGATGGCTACACCTTC. The chain is built from TRBV2 and TRBJ1-2; D might be TRBD1 (5 bases). Per germline, CDR1 SNHLY and CDR2 FYNNEI. V dropped 1 base and J dropped 6 bases, with 9 bases sitting between them. This CDR3 region has 13 residues.

J is TRBJ2-5 and V is TRBV4-1, with a possible D match to TRBD2 (6 bases). V gave up 0 bases and J gave up 4 bases, with 12 bases separating them. This CDR3 is built from 15 residues. Germline V gives CDR1 MGHRA, CDR2 YSYEKL. Here the CDR3 DNA reads TGCGCCAGCAGCCAAGAACCTGGGGGGAGAGAGACCCAGTACTTC. It encodes CASSQEPGGRETQYF.

The chain recombines TRBV7-3 with TRBJ2-7; TRBD1 matches at 9 bases. Germline CDR1 SGHTA, CDR2 FQGTGA. V shed 4 bases and J 5 bases; nucleotides not matched to a gene: 9. CDR3 size: 15 residues. CDR3 nucleotides: TGTGCCAGCAGCTCCGACGGGACAGGGCGGAACGAGCAGTACTTC. Protein: CASSSDGTGRNEQYF.

The J gene is TRBJ2-7, the V gene TRBV7-3, with D possibly being TRBD2 (5 bases). Germline lookup yields CDR1 SGHTA and CDR2 FQGTGA. With 5 bases removed from V and 0 bases from J, the gap between germline ends came to 8 bases. The CDR3 runs to 13 residues. CDR3 amino acids: CASSLSDSYEQYF. The CDR3 nucleotides are TGTGCCAGCAGCCTTAGCGACTCCTACGAGCAGTACTTC.

The chain has TRBV7-6 and TRBJ2-2; D not resolved. V was trimmed by 6 bases and J by 4 bases, leaving 12 bases between them. The germline V gene has CDR1 SGHVS and CDR2 FNYEAQ. This CDR3 region has 14 residues. This CDR3 reads CASSFDPGTGELFF. DNA for the CDR3: TGTGCCAGCAGTTTCGACCCAGGCACCGGGGAGCTGTTTTTT.

This chain links TRBV7-9 with TRBJ2-7; 10 bases fit TRBD1. V gave up 3 bases and J gave up 2 bases; unmatched junction bases: 4. The CDR3 has 15 amino acids. Germline values: CDR1 SEHNR, CDR2 FQNEAQ (reference sequence). CDR3 protein: CASSFGQGEAYEQYF. The CDR3 DNA follows: TGTGCCAGCAGCTTTGGACAGGGGGAAGCCTACGAGCAGTACTTC.

The chain carries TRBV5-6 and TRBJ2-7, with 10 bases matching TRBD2. The CDR3 runs to 14 residues. V dropped 2 bases and J dropped 6; count of bases not matched to a gene: 5. The germline V gene encodes CDR1 SGHDT and CDR2 YYEEEE. This CDR3 is CASSFLAGEGEQYF. As DNA, the CDR3 is TGTGCCAGCAGCTTTCTAGCGGGAGAGGGCGAGCAGTACTTC.

This rearrangement joins TRBV9 to TRBJ1-5; D is undetermined. CDR1 and CDR2 (germline): SGDLS, YYNGEE. This CDR3 has 15 amino acids. Trimming shortened V by 1 base and J by 0 bases, and 8 bases separated the two germline ends. The CDR3: CASSVHSNSNQPQHF. For the CDR3, the DNA is TGTGCCAGCAGCGTACATTCTAATAGCAATCAGCCCCAGCATTTT. Using reference TRBV9 and TRBJ1-5 for the parts outside the CDR3, the full variable domain is DSGVTQTPKHLITATGQRVTLRCSPRSGDLSVYWYQQSLDQGLQFLIQYYNGEERAKGNILERFSAQQFPDLHSELNLSSLELGDSALYFCASSVHSNSNQPQHFGDGTRLSIL.